This is a list of T cell receptor beta chains from one sample in a study of T cells after yellow fever vaccination. TCRdb redid the calling of the 5' RACE reads with MiXCR, one entry per CDR3 protein. The table includes approximately 510,000 distinct CDR3 sequences, about a fifth detected once. The sequenced sample was PBMCs, obtained about 20 days after the first yellow fever vaccination. Receptors originate from a young man who received the YFV17D yellow fever vaccine. The CDR3 runs from the conserved cysteine through the conserved F or W. The D gene is left open where the match is weak. Some rows have no size entry. The others give once, few or many, or a class for an expanded clone.

j_call d_call clone_size v_call cdr3_aa cdr3_nt
TRBJ2-1 TRBD2 many TRBV4-3 CASSQDSSRGLGHNEQFF TGCGCCAGCAGCCAAGATAGTTCACGGGGACTAGGCCATAATGAGCAGTTCTTC
TRBJ1-1 - many TRBV19 CASSIDTGGPTEAFF TGTGCCAGTAGTATAGATACAGGAGGCCCCACTGAAGCTTTCTTT
TRBJ1-2 - - TRBV6-5 CASSYEDNYGYTF TGTGCCAGCAGTTACGAGGATAACTATGGCTACACCTTC
TRBJ1-1 - - TRBV18 CASSPGPLDTEAFF TGTGCCAGCTCCCCCGGGCCCCTTGACACTGAAGCTTTCTTT
TRBJ1-6 - few TRBV11-1 CASSFRGYSPLHF TGTGCCAGCAGCTTCCGCGGATATTCACCCCTCCACTTT
TRBJ2-4 - few TRBV4-1 CASSPNSGLDKNIQYF TGCGCCAGCAGCCCTAACAGCGGTTTGGACAAAAACATTCAGTACTTC
TRBJ2-1 TRBD1 many TRBV5-1 CASKRQGADNEQFF TGCGCCAGCAAGAGACAGGGGGCTGACAATGAGCAGTTCTTC
TRBJ1-1 - - TRBV7-3 CASSLSPGTYAFF TGTGCCAGCAGCTTATCACCCGGGACATACGCTTTCTTT
TRBJ2-2 - few TRBV7-7 CASSLSSGGELFF TGTGCTAGCAGCTTATCTTCGGGCGGGGAGCTGTTTTTT
TRBJ2-6 - - TRBV9 CASSVGDGSGANVLTF TGTGCCAGCAGCGTAGGGGACGGCTCTGGGGCCAACGTCCTGACTTTC
TRBJ1-1 - - TRBV6-2/TRBV6-3 CASSTGGGLNTEAFF TGTGCCAGCAGTACTGGGGGGGGATTGAACACTGAAGCTTTCTTT
TRBJ1-1 - - TRBV24-1 CATSVPGTTEAFF TGTGCCACCAGTGTACCGGGGACCACTGAAGCTTTCTTT
TRBJ1-2 - few TRBV4-2 CASSPRFGAPGGYTF TGTGCCAGCAGCCCTAGGTTCGGGGCCCCCGGAGGCTACACCTTC
TRBJ1-5 - - TRBV7-9 CASSFGLGANQPQHF TGTGCCAGCAGCTTTGGACTGGGAGCAAATCAGCCCCAGCATTTT
TRBJ2-5 - few TRBV3-1 CASRKLAKYF TGTGCCAGCAGGAAACTGGCCAAATACTTC
TRBJ1-5 TRBD1 - TRBV7-2 CASSLADRAQPQHF TGTGCCAGCAGCTTGGCTGACAGGGCCCAGCCCCAGCATTTT
TRBJ2-1 TRBD1 - TRBV28 CASSLAQGDNEQFF TGTGCCAGCAGTTTGGCGCAGGGGGACAATGAGCAGTTCTTC
TRBJ2-2 - - TRBV3-1 CASSQSGIGELFF TGTGCCAGCAGCCAATCAGGGATCGGGGAGCTGTTTTTT
TRBJ2-2 TRBD2 few TRBV29-1 CSVEELSGGDTGELFF TGCAGCGTTGAAGAGCTTAGCGGGGGTGATACCGGGGAGCTGTTTTTT
TRBJ2-3 - - TRBV7-6 CASSLRGTGISDTQYF TGTGCCAGCAGCTTAAGAGGTACAGGGATTTCAGATACGCAGTATTTT
TRBJ2-5 TRBD2 few TRBV24-1 CATSDRTSPETQYF TGTGCCACCAGTGACCGGACTAGTCCTGAGACCCAGTACTTC
TRBJ2-3 - few TRBV10-3 CAISESVPPQYF TGTGCCATCAGTGAGTCGGTCCCTCCGCAGTATTTT
TRBJ1-2 - few TRBV7-2 CASSPRVTRGYTF TGTGCCAGCAGCCCCAGGGTAACGCGGGGCTACACCTTC
TRBJ2-6 TRBD1 many TRBV7-2 CASSLRGSGANVLTF TGTGCCAGCAGCCTCAGGGGGTCCGGGGCCAACGTCCTGACTTTC
TRBJ2-1 TRBD1 few TRBV7-3 CASSLTDRAREQFF TGTGCCAGCAGCTTAACGGACAGGGCAAGGGAGCAGTTCTTC
TRBJ1-2 TRBD1 few TRBV29-1 CSVRRTGSYGYTF TGCAGCGTGCGAAGGACAGGGTCCTATGGCTACACCTTC
TRBJ2-3 - - TRBV20-1 CSARDRASIADTQYF TGCAGTGCTAGAGATAGGGCTTCAATCGCAGATACGCAGTATTTT
TRBJ2-3 TRBD2 - TRBV7-6 CASRRIAGGSLTDTQYF TGTGCCAGCAGACGTATAGCGGGGGGCTCCCTCACAGATACGCAGTATTTT
TRBJ2-3 - few TRBV21-1 CASSKGDSGLAGENTQYF TGTGCCAGCAGCAAAGGGGATTCGGGATTAGCGGGGGAAAATACGCAGTATTTT
TRBJ2-5 - few TRBV29-1 CSVEGGAQETQYF TGCAGCGTTGAAGGCGGGGCACAAGAGACCCAGTACTTC
TRBJ1-5 - - TRBV20-1 CSVSSGQGHQPQHF TGCAGTGTGTCGTCGGGGCAGGGTCATCAGCCCCAGCATTTT
TRBJ2-3 TRBD2 - TRBV6-1 CASRRTWGGGTDTQYF TGTGCCAGCAGGCGCACATGGGGAGGGGGCACAGATACGCAGTATTTT